Listed below are T cell receptor beta chains from one sample, sequenced in a study of brain metastases from non-small cell lung cancer. Data came from immunoSEQ multiplex PCR; TCRdb stores just in-frame clones and leaves some out. Here the sample spans roughly 2,300 clones, approximately 85% being singletons. Sequenced input: tumor-adjacent normal tissue. The receptors here all came from a donor at least 40 years old with non-small cell lung cancer. Each CDR3 is given with its conserved first and last residue. The D gene is left open where the match is weak.

v_call	j_call	d_call	cdr3_nt	cdr3_aa
TRBV7-2	TRBJ1-2	TRBD1	TGTGCCAGCAGCGCGGGACAGGGTTATGGCTACACCTTC	CASSAGQGYGYTF
TRBV7-8	TRBJ1-1	NA	TGTGCCAGCAGCTTGCAGGGCGCGAACACTGAAGCTTTCTTT	CASSLQGANTEAFF
TRBV6-5	TRBJ2-2	NA	TGTGCCAGCAGTTATATTGAGGGGAACACCGGGGAGCTGTTTTTT	CASSYIEGNTGELFF
TRBV5-5	TRBJ2-5	TRBD1	TGTGCCAGCAGCTGGACAGGGTGGCAAGAGACCCAGTACTTC	CASSWTGWQETQYF
TRBV7-2	TRBJ1-1	NA	TGTGCCAGCAGCTTAGCCAGGTACACTGAAGCTTTCTTT	CASSLARYTEAFF
TRBV7-6	TRBJ1-4	NA	TGTGCCAGCAGCTTAATAATCGGACAAGGAGGGAAACTGTTTTTT	CASSLIIGQGGKLFF
TRBV4-1	TRBJ2-5	NA	TGCGCCAGCAGCCAAGAGTCGGGGGCTCAGAAGGGGACCCAGTACTTC	CASSQESGAQKGTQYF
TRBV12-3/TRBV12-4	TRBJ1-1	NA	TGTGCCAGCAGCCAGACAGTTTACACTGAAGCTTTCTTT	CASSQTVYTEAFF
TRBV6-5	TRBJ2-1	NA	TGTGCCAGCAGTTACGGGTCTTCGATCGGTGAGCAGTTCTTC	CASSYGSSIGEQFF
TRBV4-1	TRBJ1-6	TRBD1	TGCGCCAGCAGCCAAGATTGGGGGACAGGGTCTTCACCCCTCCACTTT	CASSQDWGTGSSPLHF
TRBV6-5	TRBJ1-5	NA	TGTGCCAGCAGGCAGGAGGGTTATAGCAATCAGCCCCAGCATTTT	CASRQEGYSNQPQHF
TRBV19	TRBJ2-3	NA	TGTGCCAGTAGTATAGGGAGGGGATGGACAGATACGCAGTATTTT	CASSIGRGWTDTQYF
TRBV2	TRBJ2-4	NA	TGTGCCAGCAGGAACATCCGGGACCAAGGCGACATTCAGTACTTC	CASRNIRDQGDIQYF